This T cell receptor (beta chain) was identified during a study of T cells in Graves' hyperthyroidism and ophthalmopathy. On the study more broadly: Peripheral blood samples were taken at initial diagnosis, prior to any treatment.

Germline CDR1 and CDR2: MDHEN and SYDVKM. V gave up 0 bases and J gave up 2 bases; unmatched junction bases: 7. This CDR3 is 16 amino acids long. In this sample, this clonotype turned up many times. TCR beta CDR3 region amplification was performed from RNA transcripts. The primer set for the first-round RT-PCR of the TCR CDR3 was HTBI. MiXCR was run by TCRdb on the multiplex PCR reads, yielding one entry per CDR3 protein. Here the sample spans about 270,000 distinct CDR3 sequences, approximately 20% being singletons. Under 3 months was the duration of disease in ophthalmopathy patients, who also had a Clinical Activity Score of at least 3 and a NOSPECS grade of at least 4. Researchers barred patients who had uncontrolled infection, other autoimmune disease, pregnancy or lactation.

Sequencing was carried out using blood. The J gene is TRBJ2-7, the V gene TRBV28; 7 positions agree with TRBD2. The receptor was isolated from a young man with Graves' ophthalmopathy. The CDR3 bases are TGTGCCAGCAGTTTATGGGGGGGAGGGAGAACCTACGAGCAGTACTTC. This translates into CASSLWGGGRTYEQYF.